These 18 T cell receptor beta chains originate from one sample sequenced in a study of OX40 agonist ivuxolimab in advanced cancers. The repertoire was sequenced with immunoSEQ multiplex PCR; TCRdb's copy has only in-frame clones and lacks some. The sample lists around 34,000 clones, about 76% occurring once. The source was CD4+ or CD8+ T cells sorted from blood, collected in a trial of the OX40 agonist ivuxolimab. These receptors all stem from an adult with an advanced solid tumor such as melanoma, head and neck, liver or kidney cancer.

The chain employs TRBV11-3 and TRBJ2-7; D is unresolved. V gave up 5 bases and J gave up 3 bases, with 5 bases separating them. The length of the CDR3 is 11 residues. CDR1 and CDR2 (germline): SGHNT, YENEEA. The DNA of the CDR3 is TGTGCCAGCAGCGACCGCTACGAGCAGTACTTC. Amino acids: CASSDRYEQYF.

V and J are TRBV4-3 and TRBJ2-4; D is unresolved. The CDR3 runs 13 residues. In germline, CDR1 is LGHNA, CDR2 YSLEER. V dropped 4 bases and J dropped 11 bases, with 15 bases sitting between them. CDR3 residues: CASSPQLFEVQYF. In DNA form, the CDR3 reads TGCGCCAGCAGCCCACAGCTATTTGAGGTTCAGTACTTC.

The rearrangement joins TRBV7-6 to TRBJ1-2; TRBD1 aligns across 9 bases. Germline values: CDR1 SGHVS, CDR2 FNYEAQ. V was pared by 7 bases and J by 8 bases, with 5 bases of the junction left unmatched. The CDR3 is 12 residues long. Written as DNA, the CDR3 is TGTGCCAGCACCTCGACAGGGGGAGGCTACACCTTC. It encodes CASTSTGGGYTF.

The CDR3, as DNA: TGTGCCAGTAGTATGGGCGACACTTTCTATGGCTACACCTTC. It codes for CASSMGDTFYGYTF. The gene calls are TRBV19 and TRBJ1-2; no clear D. The CDR3 sequence is 14 residues long. Per the germline V gene, CDR1 is LNHDA and CDR2 is SQIVND (reference sequence). Trimming removed 3 bases from V and 4 bases from J, with 12 bases in between.

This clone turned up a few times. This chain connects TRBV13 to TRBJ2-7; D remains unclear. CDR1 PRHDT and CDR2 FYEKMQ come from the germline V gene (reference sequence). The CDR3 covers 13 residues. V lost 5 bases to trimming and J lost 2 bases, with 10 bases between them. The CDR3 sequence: CASSRLSPYEQYF. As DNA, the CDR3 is TGTGCCAGCAGCCGTCTTAGTCCCTACGAGCAGTACTTC.

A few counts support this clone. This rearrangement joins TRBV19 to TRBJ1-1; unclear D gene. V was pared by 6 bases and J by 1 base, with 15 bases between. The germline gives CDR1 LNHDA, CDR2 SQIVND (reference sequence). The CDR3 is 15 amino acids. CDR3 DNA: TGTGCCAGTAGACTTAAGAGGGCAGAGAACACTGAAGCTTTCTTT. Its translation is CASRLKRAENTEAFF.

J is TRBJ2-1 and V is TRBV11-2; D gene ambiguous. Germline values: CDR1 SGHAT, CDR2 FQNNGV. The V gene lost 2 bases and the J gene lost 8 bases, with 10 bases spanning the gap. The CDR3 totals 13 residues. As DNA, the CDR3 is TGTGCCAGCAGCTTACCTGGGTGGGATGAGCAGTTCTTC. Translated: CASSLPGWDEQFF.

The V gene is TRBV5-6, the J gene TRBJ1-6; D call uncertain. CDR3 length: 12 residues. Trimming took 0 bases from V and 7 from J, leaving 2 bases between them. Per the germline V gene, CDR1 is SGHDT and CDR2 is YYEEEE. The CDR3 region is CASSLANSPLHF. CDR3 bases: TGTGCCAGCAGCTTGGCCAATTCACCCCTCCACTTT.

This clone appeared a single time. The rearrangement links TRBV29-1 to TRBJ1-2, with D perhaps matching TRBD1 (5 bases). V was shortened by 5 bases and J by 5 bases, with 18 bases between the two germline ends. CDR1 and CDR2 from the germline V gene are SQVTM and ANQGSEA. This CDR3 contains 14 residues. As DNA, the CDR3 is TGCAGCGTTAATTTAGGAGGGGCACGGTATGGCTACACCTTC. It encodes CSVNLGGARYGYTF.

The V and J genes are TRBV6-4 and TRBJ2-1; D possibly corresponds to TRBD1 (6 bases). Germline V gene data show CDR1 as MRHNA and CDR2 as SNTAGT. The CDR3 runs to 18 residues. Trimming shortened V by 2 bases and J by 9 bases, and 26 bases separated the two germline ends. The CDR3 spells CASSDLYRTAPHEGEQFF. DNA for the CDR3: TGTGCCAGCAGTGACCTCTACCGGACAGCCCCCCACGAAGGTGAGCAGTTCTTC.

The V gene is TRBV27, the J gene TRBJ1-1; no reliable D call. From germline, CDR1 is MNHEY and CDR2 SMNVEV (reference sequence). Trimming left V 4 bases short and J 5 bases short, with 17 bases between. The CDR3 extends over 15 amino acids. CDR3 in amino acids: CASSYSGDRVTEAFF. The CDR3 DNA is TGTGCCAGCAGTTACTCGGGAGACCGGGTGACTGAAGCTTTCTTT.

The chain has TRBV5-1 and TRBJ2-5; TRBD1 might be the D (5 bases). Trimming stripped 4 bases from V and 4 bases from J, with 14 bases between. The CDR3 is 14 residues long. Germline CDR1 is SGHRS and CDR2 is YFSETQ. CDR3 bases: TGCGCCAGCAGCCCAGCAGGGAATGGAGAGACCCAGTACTTC. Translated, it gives CASSPAGNGETQYF.

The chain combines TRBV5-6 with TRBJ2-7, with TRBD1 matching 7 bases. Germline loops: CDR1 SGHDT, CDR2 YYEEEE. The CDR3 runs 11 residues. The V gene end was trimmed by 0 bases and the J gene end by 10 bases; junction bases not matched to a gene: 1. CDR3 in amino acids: CASSLGQGQYF. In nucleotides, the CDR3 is TGTGCCAGCAGCTTGGGACAGGGCCAGTACTTC.

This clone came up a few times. CDR3 in amino acids: CASSLGRPQYF. The CDR3 bases are TGTGCCAGCAGCTTGGGCCGCCCGCAGTATTTT. The rearrangement joins TRBV7-8 to TRBJ2-3; no firm D call. CDR1 SGHVS and CDR2 FQNEAQ come from the germline V gene. The CDR3 contains 11 residues. Trimming shortened V by 3 bases and J by 10 bases, and 8 bases separated the two germline ends.

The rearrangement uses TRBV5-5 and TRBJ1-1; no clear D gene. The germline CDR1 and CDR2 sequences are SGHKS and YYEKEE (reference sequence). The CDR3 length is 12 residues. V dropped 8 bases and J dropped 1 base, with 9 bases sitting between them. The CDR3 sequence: CASTTRNTEAFF. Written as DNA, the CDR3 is TGTGCCAGTACGACCAGGAACACTGAAGCTTTCTTT.

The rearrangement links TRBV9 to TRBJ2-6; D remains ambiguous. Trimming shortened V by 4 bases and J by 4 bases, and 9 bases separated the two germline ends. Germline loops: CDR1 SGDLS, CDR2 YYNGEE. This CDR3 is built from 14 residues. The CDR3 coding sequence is TGTGCCAGCAGCCCGGATGCCGGGGCCAACGTCCTGACTTTC. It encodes CASSPDAGANVLTF.

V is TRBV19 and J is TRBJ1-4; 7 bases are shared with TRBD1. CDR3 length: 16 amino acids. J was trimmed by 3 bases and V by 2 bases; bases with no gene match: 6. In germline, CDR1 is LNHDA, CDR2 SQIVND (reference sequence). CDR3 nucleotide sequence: TGTGCCAGTAGTATACAAACCGGGACAGCTAATGAAAAACTGTTTTTT. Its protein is CASSIQTGTANEKLFF.

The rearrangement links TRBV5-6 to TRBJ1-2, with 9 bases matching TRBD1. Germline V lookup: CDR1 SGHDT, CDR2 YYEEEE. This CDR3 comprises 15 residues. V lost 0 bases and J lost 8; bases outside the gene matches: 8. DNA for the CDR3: TGTGCCAGCAGCTTGGTCAACAGGGGGCCGGAAGGCTACACCTTC. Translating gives CASSLVNRGPEGYTF.